This T cell receptor beta chain was obtained from a study of CD8+ T cells in alopecia areata. Findings and limits, study-wide: Especially in alopecia totalis/universalis, lesional scalp showed greater clonality than normal scalp did. Resident alphabeta T-cell populations of normal skin are likewise subject to sequencing in scalp samples.

A few counts support this clone. What it binds is not known. It was cDNA, reverse transcribed from extracted RNA, that served as the sequencing template. Some clones are missing from TCRdb's copy, which holds only in-frame ones; the method was immunoSEQ multiplex PCR. The data contain about 180,000 clones, more than 60% of them singletons. The V gene's germline CDR1 is SQVTM and CDR2 ANQGSEA. With 4 bases clipped from V and 5 bases from J, the junction kept 4 bases outside the gene matches. The CDR3 contains 12 residues. This receptor was obtained from a human donor with alopecia areata. The sequences come from CD4+ T cells sorted from blood, collected at week 0. The chain employs TRBV29-1 and TRBJ2-5; 7 bases are a match to TRBD1. The CDR3 region has the DNA TGCAGCGTTGGAGACAGGGCGGAGACCCAGTACTTC. Amino acid sequence: CSVGDRAETQYF.